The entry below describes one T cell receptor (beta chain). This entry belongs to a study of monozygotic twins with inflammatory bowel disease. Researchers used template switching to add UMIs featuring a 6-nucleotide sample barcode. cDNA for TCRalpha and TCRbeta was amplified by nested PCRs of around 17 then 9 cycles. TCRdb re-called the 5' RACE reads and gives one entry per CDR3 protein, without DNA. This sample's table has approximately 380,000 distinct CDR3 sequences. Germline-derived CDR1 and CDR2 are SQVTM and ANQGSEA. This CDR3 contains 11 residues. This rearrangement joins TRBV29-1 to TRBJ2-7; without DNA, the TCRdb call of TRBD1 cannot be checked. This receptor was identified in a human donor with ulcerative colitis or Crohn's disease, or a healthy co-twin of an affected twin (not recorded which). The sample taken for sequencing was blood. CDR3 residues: CSVLDSYEQYF.